The source of this TCR beta chain is a study of blood T cell repertoires in COVID-19. This CDR3 region has 17 residues. The germline V gene has CDR1 LGHDT and CDR2 YNNKEL (reference sequence). V gave up 0 bases and J gave up 6 bases; unmatched junction bases: 4. Some clones are missing from TCRdb's copy, which holds only in-frame ones; the method was immunoSEQ multiplex PCR. This sample has roughly 300,000 clones, with just over 85% found just once. The TCR was taken from a woman in her thirties or forties with acute COVID-19. The sequenced sample was PBMCs or T cells enriched from blood (not recorded which). The chain joins TRBV3-1 (or the pseudogene TRBV3-2) to TRBJ2-1; 14 positions match TRBD2. The CDR3 nucleotides are TGTGCCAGCAGCCAAGATAGACTAGCGGGAGGGGGCAATGAGCAGTTCTTC. This translates into CASSQDRLAGGGNEQFF.